Listed here are 7 T cell receptor beta chains from one sample, sequenced in a study of cytomegalovirus exposure and HLA in healthy donors. With 60 Vbeta and 13 Jbeta primers, the PCR was carried out. Sequencing was performed with immunoSEQ multiplex PCR; in TCRdb, only in-frame clones are kept and a portion is missing. The data hold around 180,000 clones, with over 75% observed a single time. Sequenced: PBMCs. The source of these receptors is a girl less than two years old in good health and CMV-seronegative.

The chain recombines TRBV4-2 with TRBJ2-7; 12 nucleotides align to TRBD2. The V gene end was trimmed by 1 base and the J gene end by 3 bases; junction bases not matched to a gene: 10. Looked up from germline, CDR1 is LGHNA and CDR2 is YNFKEQ. CDR3 length: 18 amino acids. The CDR3: CASSQAPSGRAPVYEQYF. CDR3 nucleotides: TGTGCCAGCAGCCAAGCCCCTAGCGGGAGGGCTCCCGTCTACGAGCAGTACTTC.

The rearrangement uses TRBV5-1 and TRBJ1-1; D perhaps matches TRBD1 (6 bases). The CDR3 totals 17 residues. Trimming removed 2 bases from V and 1 base from J, with 18 bases in between. In germline, CDR1 is SGHRS, CDR2 YFSETQ. The CDR3 DNA follows: TGCGCCAGCAGCTTACCTACGGGGGGGGGCCCGAACACTGAAGCTTTCTTT. Translation: CASSLPTGGGPNTEAFF. Looking up the rest from reference TRBV5-1 and TRBJ1-1 gives the full variable domain: KAGVTQTPRYLIKTRGQQVTLSCSPISGHRSVSWYQQTPGQGLQFLFEYFSETQRNKGNFPGRFSGRQFSNSRSEMNVSTLELGDSALYLCASSLPTGGGPNTEAFFGQGTRLTVV.

The chain joins TRBV29-1 to TRBJ1-2; D gene ambiguous. In germline, CDR1 is SQVTM, CDR2 ANQGSEA. The length of the CDR3 is 12 residues. The V gene lost 6 bases and the J gene lost 4 bases, with 12 bases spanning the gap. The CDR3 DNA is TGCAGCGTCAATGAGCATGGCTATGGCTACACCTTC. Translated, it gives CSVNEHGYGYTF.

The gene calls are TRBV30 and TRBJ2-1, with 8 bases matching TRBD1. The germline V gene has CDR1 GTSNPN and CDR2 SVGIG (reference sequence). This CDR3 is 16 amino acids long. V lost 2 bases to trimming and J lost 1 base; unmatched junction nucleotides: 7. The CDR3 coding sequence is TGTGCCTGGAGTACCCAAACAGGGGGGTCCTACAATGAGCAGTTCTTC. It encodes CAWSTQTGGSYNEQFF.

This chain connects TRBV5-6 to TRBJ2-7; 9 bases line up with TRBD1. Germline trimming cut 3 bases from V and 5 bases from J; bases unmatched to any gene: 6. Per the germline V gene, CDR1 is SGHDT and CDR2 is YYEEEE. This CDR3 has 14 residues. CDR3 coding DNA: TGTGCCAGCAGCTACGCACAGGGGGCAAACGAGCAGTACTTC. Encoded protein: CASSYAQGANEQYF. The whole variable domain, remainder taken from reference TRBV5-6 and TRBJ2-7, is DAGVTQSPTHLIKTRGQQVTLRCSPKSGHDTVSWYQQALGQGPQFIFQYYEEEERQRGNFPDRFSGHQFPNYSSELNVNALLLGDSALYLCASSYAQGANEQYFGPGTRLTVT.

This chain links TRBV9 with TRBJ2-5; the match to TRBD1 covers 10 bases. This CDR3 is 14 amino acids long. The ends lost 4 bases at V and 10 bases at J; junction bases unmatched: 10. Germline assignment: CDR1 SGDLS and CDR2 YYNGEE. CDR3 amino acids: CASSPGQGKEIQYF. The CDR3 DNA follows: TGTGCCAGCAGCCCGGGACAGGGGAAGGAAATCCAGTACTTC.

The chain employs TRBV5-4 and TRBJ2-1; 10 bases fit TRBD2. The CDR3 covers 15 residues. The V gene end was trimmed by 4 bases and the J gene end by 15 bases; junction bases not matched to a gene: 16. Germline V gene sequence: CDR1 SGHNT, CDR2 YYREEE (reference sequence). CDR3 loop: CASSPPGEREGRVFF. As DNA, the CDR3 is TGTGCCAGCAGCCCCCCCGGTGAGCGGGAGGGCCGAGTGTTCTTC.